The next 18 T cell receptor beta chains were all read from a single sample in a study of early stage breast cancer tumors. Clones were read by immunoSEQ multiplex PCR, and TCRdb kept only the in-frame ones, dropping some. The table lists some 30,000 clones, just under 85% of them singletons. The sequencing input was blood. Receptor source: a person between 45 and 65 years old with breast cancer.

The J gene is TRBJ1-4, the V gene TRBV30; D remains unclear. The CDR3 loop spans 13 amino acids. Trimming took off 1 base at V and 4 bases at J, with 7 bases between the two ends. The germline CDR1 and CDR2 sequences are GTSNPN and SVGIG (reference sequence). The DNA for the CDR3 is TGTGCCTGGAGTGGAAACTATAATGAAAAACTGTTTTTT. This codes for CAWSGNYNEKLFF.

J is TRBJ2-5 and V is TRBV2, with a tentative D call TRBD1 (5 bases). CDR1 SNHLY and CDR2 FYNNEI come from the germline V gene. Trimming took off 0 bases at V and 2 bases at J, with 7 bases between the two ends. The CDR3 is 14 residues long. The DNA of the CDR3 is TGTGCCAGCAGTGAAGCCAGGGCTCAAGAGACCCAGTACTTC. This translates into CASSEARAQETQYF.

V is TRBV19 and J is TRBJ1-5; D remains ambiguous. Germline V lookup: CDR1 LNHDA, CDR2 SQIVND (reference sequence). This CDR3 contains 15 residues. The V end was cut by 3 bases, the J end by 3 bases, with 12 bases between. The CDR3 DNA sequence: TGTGCCAGTAGTATGCCTAATAGGGACAATCAGCCCCAGCATTTT. It encodes CASSMPNRDNQPQHF.

CDR3 sequence reads: CASSLPPQASYGYTF. The CDR3 DNA follows: TGTGCCAGCAGTTTACCCCCCCAGGCTTCATATGGCTACACCTTC. The genes are TRBV28 and TRBJ1-2; no clear D. V was clipped by 2 bases and J by 5 bases, with 15 bases between them. The CDR3 is 15 amino acids. Per the germline V gene, CDR1 is MDHEN and CDR2 is SYDVKM.

The rearrangement links TRBV5-1 to TRBJ1-1, with D perhaps matching TRBD1 (6 bases). The CDR3 consists of 14 residues. The ends were cut back, 3 bases at V and 6 bases at J, with 15 bases in the middle. The germline V gene encodes CDR1 SGHRS and CDR2 YFSETQ. Here the CDR3 DNA reads TGCGCCAGCAGCTCGGACAGTCGGACCCCTGAAGCTTTCTTT. Amino acid sequence: CASSSDSRTPEAFF.

V usage is TRBV20-1 and J usage is TRBJ2-7, with D unclear. The CDR3 totals 11 residues. The V gene's germline CDR1 is DFQATT and CDR2 SNEGSKA (reference sequence). Trimming removed 7 bases from V and 4 bases from J, with 11 bases in between. The CDR3 is CSVDSVYEQYF. DNA of the CDR3: TGCAGTGTAGACTCGGTGTACGAGCAGTACTTC.

The J gene is TRBJ2-7, the V gene TRBV7-9; 11 nucleotides match TRBD2. This CDR3 contains 16 residues. J lost 3 bases, V lost 5 bases, and 9 bases had no gene match. In germline, CDR1 is SEHNR, CDR2 FQNEAQ (reference sequence). The CDR3 loop is CASSDDTGTSGYEQYF. The CDR3 DNA reads as TGTGCCAGCAGCGACGATACCGGGACTAGCGGCTACGAGCAGTACTTC.

The genes are TRBV15 and TRBJ2-1, with 11 bases fitting TRBD2. Trimming took 6 bases from V and 4 from J; bases not matched to a gene: 11. The CDR3 sequence is 17 residues long. CDR1 is LNHNV and CDR2 is YYDKDF in the germline V gene (reference sequence). The CDR3 DNA sequence: TGTGCCACCAGAGAGACAAATAGCGGGAGGGGTTACAATGAGCAGTTCTTC. Amino acid sequence: CATRETNSGRGYNEQFF. The variable domain in full, completed from reference TRBV15 and TRBJ2-1, reads DAMVIQNPRYQVTQFGKPVTLSCSQTLNHNVMYWYQQKSSQAPKLLFHYYDKDFNNEADTPDNFQSRRPNTSFCFLDIRSPGLGDTAMYLCATRETNSGRGYNEQFFGPGTRLTVL.

The rearrangement uses TRBV7-2 and TRBJ2-5; weak D call: TRBD1 (6 bases). Trimming took off 7 bases at V and 5 bases at J, with 8 bases between the two ends. Germline assignment: CDR1 SGHTA and CDR2 FQGNSA. The CDR3 is made up of 11 amino acids. The CDR3 DNA sequence: TGTGCCAGCAATCAGGGGGAGACCCAGTACTTC. Protein product: CASNQGETQYF.

The chain recombines TRBV6-5 with TRBJ1-1; 7 bases fit TRBD1. CDR3 size: 13 residues. J lost 4 bases, V lost 4 bases, and 3 bases had no gene match. Germline lookup yields CDR1 MNHEY and CDR2 SVGAGI. The chain's CDR3 is CASSFDRVTEAFF. CDR3 DNA: TGTGCCAGCAGTTTTGACAGGGTCACTGAAGCTTTCTTT.

This clone was counted only a few times. This rearrangement joins TRBV27 to TRBJ1-2, with D tentatively TRBD1 (5 bases). The germline V gene has CDR1 MNHEY and CDR2 SMNVEV (reference sequence). Trimming shortened V by 2 bases and J by 4 bases, and 8 bases separated the two germline ends. The CDR3 spans 13 residues. For the CDR3, the DNA is TGTGCCAGCAGTTTAGAGGGGACCTATGGCTACACCTTC. Its translation is CASSLEGTYGYTF.

The chain combines TRBV28 with TRBJ2-1; TRBD1 agrees at 8 bases. The CDR3 has 14 amino acids. Germline loops: CDR1 MDHEN, CDR2 SYDVKM. The V and J ends lost 4 bases and 7 bases, in that order; junction bases with no gene match: 6. CDR3 amino acids: CASSYGQGWNEQFF. The CDR3 nucleotides read TGTGCCAGCAGTTATGGACAGGGTTGGAATGAGCAGTTCTTC.

V usage is TRBV19 and J usage is TRBJ2-7, with TRBD1 as a possible D gene (6 bases). Germline V gene lookup returns CDR1 LNHDA and CDR2 SQIVND (reference sequence). This CDR3 contains 13 residues. Trimming stripped 3 bases from V and 4 bases from J, with 10 bases between. CDR3 DNA: TGTGCCAGTAGTATGAACGGACAGTACGAGCAGTACTTC. This translates into CASSMNGQYEQYF.

The rearrangement uses TRBV19 and TRBJ1-4, with D uncertain. CDR3 length: 17 residues. Germline CDR1 LNHDA, CDR2 SQIVND (reference sequence). Deletions cut 5 bases from V and 0 bases from J, with 16 bases between. The CDR3 nucleotides are TGTGCCAGTAGTCGAAGACACAGAACGGCAACTAATGAAAAACTGTTTTTT. Translated, it gives CASSRRHRTATNEKLFF.

The chain employs TRBV28 and TRBJ2-7; TRBD1 matches 7 bases. The CDR3 consists of 14 residues. Germline loops: CDR1 MDHEN, CDR2 SYDVKM. J was trimmed by 6 bases and V by 5 bases; bases with no gene match: 10. The CDR3 region is CASSLGTVTFEQYF. Written as DNA, the CDR3 is TGTGCCAGCAGTCTCGGGACAGTCACCTTCGAGCAGTACTTC.

The chain uses TRBV7-2 and TRBJ2-7, with D perhaps TRBD2 (5 bases). Germline V lookup: CDR1 SGHTA, CDR2 FQGNSA. Trimming left V 5 bases short and J 3 bases short, with 14 bases between. The CDR3 loop spans 14 amino acids. The CDR3 nucleotides read TGTGCCAGCAGCCAAGAATCGGGAAGCTACGAGCAGTACTTC. Its protein is CASSQESGSYEQYF. Based on the CDR3 plus reference TRBV7-2 and TRBJ2-7, the full variable domain is GAGVSQSPSNKVTEKGKDVELRCDPISGHTALYWYRQSLGQGLEFLIYFQGNSAPDKSGLPSDRFSAERTGGSVSTLTIQRTQQEDSAVYLCASSQESGSYEQYFGPGTRLTVT.

V usage is TRBV28 and J usage is TRBJ1-2; no reliable D call. V lost 2 bases and J 0 bases, leaving 4 bases between the germline ends. There are 13 residues in the CDR3. CDR1 is MDHEN, CDR2 SYDVKM, per germline. CDR3 protein: CASSLTTNYGYTF. The CDR3 DNA reads TGTGCCAGCAGTTTAACAACTAACTATGGCTACACCTTC.

The CDR3 DNA reads TGTGCCAGCCAGGCCGGGGCGGGATATGATACGCAGTATTTT. It is translated as CASQAGAGYDTQYF. The rearrangement uses TRBV6-6 and TRBJ2-3; D is perhaps TRBD2 (6 bases). V was cut by 8 bases and J by 6 bases, with 18 bases left in between. The germline V gene encodes CDR1 MNHNY and CDR2 SVGAGI (reference sequence). The CDR3 has 14 amino acids.